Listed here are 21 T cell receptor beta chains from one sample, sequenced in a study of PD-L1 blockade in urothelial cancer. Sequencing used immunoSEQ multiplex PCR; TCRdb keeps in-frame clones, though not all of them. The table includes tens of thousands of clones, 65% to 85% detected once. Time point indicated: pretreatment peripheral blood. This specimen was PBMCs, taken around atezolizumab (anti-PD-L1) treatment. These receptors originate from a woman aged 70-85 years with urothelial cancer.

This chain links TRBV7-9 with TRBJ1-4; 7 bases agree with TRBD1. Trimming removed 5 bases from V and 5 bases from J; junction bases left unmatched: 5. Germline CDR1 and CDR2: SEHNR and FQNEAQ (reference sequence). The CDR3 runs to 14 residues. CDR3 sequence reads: CASSRTGGNEKLFF. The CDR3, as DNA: TGTGCCAGCAGCCGGACAGGAGGCAATGAAAAACTGTTTTTT. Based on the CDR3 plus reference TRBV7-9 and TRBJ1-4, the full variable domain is DTGVSQNPRHKITKRGQNVTFRCDPISEHNRLYWYRQTLGQGPEFLTYFQNEAQLEKSRLLSDRFSAERPKGSFSTLEIQRTEQGDSAMYLCASSRTGGNEKLFFGSGTQLSVL.

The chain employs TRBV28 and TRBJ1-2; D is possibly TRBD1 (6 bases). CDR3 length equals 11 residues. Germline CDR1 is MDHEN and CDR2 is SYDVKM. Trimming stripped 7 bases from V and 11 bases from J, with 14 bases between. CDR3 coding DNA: TGTGCCAGCACCCTAAGGGGGGGGTACACCTTC. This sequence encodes CASTLRGGYTF.

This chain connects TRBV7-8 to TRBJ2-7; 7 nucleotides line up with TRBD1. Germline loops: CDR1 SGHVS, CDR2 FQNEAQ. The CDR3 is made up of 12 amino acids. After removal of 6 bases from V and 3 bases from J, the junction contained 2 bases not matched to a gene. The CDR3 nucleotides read TGTGCCAGCAGATCAGGGGGCTACGAGCAGTACTTC. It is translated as CASRSGGYEQYF.

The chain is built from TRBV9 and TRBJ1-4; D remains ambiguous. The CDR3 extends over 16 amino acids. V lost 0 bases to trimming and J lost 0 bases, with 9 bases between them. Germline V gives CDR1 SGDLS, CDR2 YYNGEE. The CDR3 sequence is CASSVAAGATNEKLFF. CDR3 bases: TGTGCCAGCAGCGTAGCTGCGGGTGCAACTAATGAAAAACTGTTTTTT. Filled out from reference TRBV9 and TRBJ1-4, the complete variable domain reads DSGVTQTPKHLITATGQRVTLRCSPRSGDLSVYWYQQSLDQGLQFLIQYYNGEERAKGNILERFSAQQFPDLHSELNLSSLELGDSALYFCASSVAAGATNEKLFFGSGTQLSVL.

CDR3 amino acids: CASSARTGAHLSYEQYF. CDR3 nucleotides: TGTGCCAGCAGTGCCCGCACCGGAGCCCACCTTTCCTACGAGCAGTACTTC. V and J are TRBV6-1 and TRBJ2-7; no clear D. V was pared by 4 bases and J by 1 base, with 20 bases between. The germline CDR1 and CDR2 sequences are MNHNS and SASEGT. CDR3 size: 17 residues.

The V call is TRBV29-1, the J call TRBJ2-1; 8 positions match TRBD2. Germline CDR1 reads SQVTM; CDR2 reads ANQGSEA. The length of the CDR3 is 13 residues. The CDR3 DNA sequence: TGCAGTGTGACGCGGGGGGCTGGGAATGAGCAGTTCTTC. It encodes CSVTRGAGNEQFF.

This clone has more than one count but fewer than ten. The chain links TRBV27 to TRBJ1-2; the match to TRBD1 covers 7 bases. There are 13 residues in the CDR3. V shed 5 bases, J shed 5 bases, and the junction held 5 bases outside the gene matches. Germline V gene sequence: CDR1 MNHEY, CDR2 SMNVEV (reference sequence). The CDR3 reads CASSKTGAYGYTF. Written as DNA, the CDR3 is TGTGCCAGCAGTAAAACAGGGGCTTATGGCTACACCTTC.

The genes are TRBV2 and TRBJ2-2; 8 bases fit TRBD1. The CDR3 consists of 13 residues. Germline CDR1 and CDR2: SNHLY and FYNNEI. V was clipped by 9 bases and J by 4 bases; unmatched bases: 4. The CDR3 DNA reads TGTGCCAGTCGACAGGGGATCACCGGGGAGCTGTTTTTT. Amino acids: CASRQGITGELFF.

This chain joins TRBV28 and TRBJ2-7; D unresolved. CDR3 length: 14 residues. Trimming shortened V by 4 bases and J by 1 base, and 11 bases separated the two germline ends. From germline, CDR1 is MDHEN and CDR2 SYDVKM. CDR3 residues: CASSSVTPSYEQYF. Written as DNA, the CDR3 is TGTGCCAGCAGTTCCGTGACACCATCCTACGAGCAGTACTTC. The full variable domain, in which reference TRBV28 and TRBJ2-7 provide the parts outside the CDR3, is DVKVTQSSRYLVKRTGEKVFLECVQDMDHENMFWYRQDPGLGLRLIYFSYDVKMKEKGDIPEGYSVSREKKERFSLILESASTNQTSMYLCASSSVTPSYEQYFGPGTRLTVT.

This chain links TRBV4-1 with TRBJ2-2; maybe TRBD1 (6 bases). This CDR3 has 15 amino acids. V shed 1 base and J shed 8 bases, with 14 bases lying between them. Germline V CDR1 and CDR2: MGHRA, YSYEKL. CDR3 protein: CASSQGLRGSGELFF. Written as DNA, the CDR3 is TGCGCCAGCAGCCAAGGATTGAGGGGGTCGGGGGAGCTGTTTTTT.

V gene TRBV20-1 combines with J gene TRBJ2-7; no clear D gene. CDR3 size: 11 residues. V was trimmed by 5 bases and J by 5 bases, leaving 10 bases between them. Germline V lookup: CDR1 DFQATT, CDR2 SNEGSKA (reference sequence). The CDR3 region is CSALIFDEQYF. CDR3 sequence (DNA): TGCAGTGCTCTAATATTCGACGAGCAGTACTTC.

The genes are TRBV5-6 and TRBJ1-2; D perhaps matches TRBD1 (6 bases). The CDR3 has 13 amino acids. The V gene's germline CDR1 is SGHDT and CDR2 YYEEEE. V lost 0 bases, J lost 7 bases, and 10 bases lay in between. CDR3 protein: CASSLAGHFGYTF. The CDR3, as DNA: TGTGCCAGCAGCTTGGCGGGACATTTTGGCTACACCTTC.

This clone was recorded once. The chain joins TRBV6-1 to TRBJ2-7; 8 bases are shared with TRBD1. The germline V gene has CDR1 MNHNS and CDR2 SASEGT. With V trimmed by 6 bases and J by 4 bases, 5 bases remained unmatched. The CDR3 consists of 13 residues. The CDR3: CASSRGQEYEQYF. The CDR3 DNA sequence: TGTGCCAGCAGCCGGGGACAGGAGTACGAGCAGTACTTC.

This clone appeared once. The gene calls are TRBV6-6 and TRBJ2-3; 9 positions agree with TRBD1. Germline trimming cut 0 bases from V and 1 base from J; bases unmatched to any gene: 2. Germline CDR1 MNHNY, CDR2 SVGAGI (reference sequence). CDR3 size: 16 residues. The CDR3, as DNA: TGTGCCAGCAGTTACTCGCGGACAGGGGGCACAGATACGCAGTATTTT. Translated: CASSYSRTGGTDTQYF.

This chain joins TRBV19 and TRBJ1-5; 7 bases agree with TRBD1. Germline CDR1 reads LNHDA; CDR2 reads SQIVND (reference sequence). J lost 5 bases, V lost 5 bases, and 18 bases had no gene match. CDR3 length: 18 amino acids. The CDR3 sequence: CASSHKPKQQGIHQPQHF. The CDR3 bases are TGTGCCAGTAGTCATAAACCGAAGCAACAGGGGATTCATCAGCCCCAGCATTTT. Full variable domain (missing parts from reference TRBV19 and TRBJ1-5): DGGITQSPKYLFRKEGQNVTLSCEQNLNHDAMYWYRQDPGQGLRLIYYSQIVNDFQKGDIAEGYSVSREKKESFPLTVTSAQKNPTAFYLCASSHKPKQQGIHQPQHFGDGTRLSIL.

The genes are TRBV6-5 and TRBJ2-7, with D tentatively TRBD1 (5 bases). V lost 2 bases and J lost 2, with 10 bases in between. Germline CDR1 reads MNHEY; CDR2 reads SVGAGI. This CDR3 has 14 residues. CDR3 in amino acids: CASSYGAGPYEQYF. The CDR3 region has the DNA TGTGCCAGCAGTTACGGGGCAGGCCCCTACGAGCAGTACTTC.

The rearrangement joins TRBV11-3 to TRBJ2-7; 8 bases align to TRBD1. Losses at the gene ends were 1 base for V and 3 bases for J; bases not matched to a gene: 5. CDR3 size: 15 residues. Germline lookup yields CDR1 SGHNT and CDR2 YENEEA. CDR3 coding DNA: TGTGCCAGCAGCTTAGCAGGGGGCAGCAGCTACGAGCAGTACTTC. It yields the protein CASSLAGGSSYEQYF.

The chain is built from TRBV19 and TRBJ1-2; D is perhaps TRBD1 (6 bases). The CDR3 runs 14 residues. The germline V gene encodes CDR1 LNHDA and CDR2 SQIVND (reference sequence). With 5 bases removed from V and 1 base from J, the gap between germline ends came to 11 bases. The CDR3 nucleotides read TGTGCCAGTAGTTCGGGACACTTTAACTATGGCTACACCTTC. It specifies CASSSGHFNYGYTF.

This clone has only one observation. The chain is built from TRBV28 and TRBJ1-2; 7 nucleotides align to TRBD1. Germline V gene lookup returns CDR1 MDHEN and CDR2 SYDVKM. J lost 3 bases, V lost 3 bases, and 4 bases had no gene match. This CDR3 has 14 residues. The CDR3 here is CASSFPDRDYGYTF. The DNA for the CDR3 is TGTGCCAGCAGTTTTCCCGACAGGGACTATGGCTACACCTTC.

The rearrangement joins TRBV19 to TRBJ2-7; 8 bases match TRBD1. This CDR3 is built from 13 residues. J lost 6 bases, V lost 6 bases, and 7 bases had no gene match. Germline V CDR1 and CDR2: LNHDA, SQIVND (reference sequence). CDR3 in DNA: TGTGCCAGTAGGTCAGGACAGGGAGGCGAGCAGTACTTC. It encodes CASRSGQGGEQYF.

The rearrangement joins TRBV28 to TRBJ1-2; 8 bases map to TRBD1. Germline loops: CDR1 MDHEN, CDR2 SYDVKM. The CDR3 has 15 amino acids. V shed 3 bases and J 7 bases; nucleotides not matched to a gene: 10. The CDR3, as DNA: TGTGCCAGCAGTTTCCGGGGTACAGGGGGAGGTGGCTACACCTTC. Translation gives CASSFRGTGGGGYTF.